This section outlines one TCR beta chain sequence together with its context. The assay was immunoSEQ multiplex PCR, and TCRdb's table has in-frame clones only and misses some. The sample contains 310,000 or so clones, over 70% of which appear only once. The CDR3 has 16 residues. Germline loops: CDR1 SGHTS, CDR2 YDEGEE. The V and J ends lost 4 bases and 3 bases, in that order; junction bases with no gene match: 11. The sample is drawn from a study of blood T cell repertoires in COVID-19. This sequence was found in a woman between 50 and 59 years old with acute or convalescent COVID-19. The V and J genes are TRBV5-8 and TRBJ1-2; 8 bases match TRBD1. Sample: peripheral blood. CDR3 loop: CASSNGQGKFYYGYTF. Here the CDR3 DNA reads TGTGCCAGCAGCAACGGACAGGGAAAATTTTACTATGGCTACACCTTC.